A single T cell receptor beta chain is shown here with its context. This clonotype has more than one count but fewer than ten. There is no known antigen for this receptor. Within one base of it there is no much larger clone, and no base qualities were kept. Reading from cysteine to phenylalanine, the CDR3 counts 15 amino acids. CDR3 DNA only is kept here, 45 bases in frame from base 1. The germline V gene gives CDR1 as MDHEN and CDR2 as SYDVKM. Trimmed from V: 3 bases; trimmed from J: 7 bases; junction bases lacking a gene match: 7. This entry comes from a study of blood T cells in healthy people across ages (dated by TCRdb to about 2015). Background for the entire study: In model experiments, roughly one uniquely barcoded TCR beta cDNA molecule per two T cells was captured by template switching. The study measured age-related changes in TCR beta repertoire diversity using deep sequencing normalized with unique cDNA molecular identifiers. The donors were divided into four age groups: young (average about 16 years), middle-aged (about 41), aged (approximately 62) and long-lived (82). To avoid experimental bias, donors of different ages were spread randomly across the sequencing lanes. Two additional independent replicas of 1 million unique cDNA reads from the same blood draw were analyzed for two donors (one aged 18 to 30 and one aged 80 or older). What the study reported, not specific to this receptor: Estimates of total diversity from one million sequenced T cells were regarded as lower bounds and underestimates. As age increased, observed TCR beta diversity per million T cells dropped in a roughly linear way, and a significant reduction was already evident by age 40. Since profiling was done on bulk unsorted PBMCs, naive and antigen-experienced compartments could not be conclusively compared. Compared with the aged group, more naive CD4+ T cells, fewer expanded clones and increased TCR diversity were shown by the long-lived group, suggesting age selection. A strong correlation was found between observed TCR beta diversity and the percentage of naive T cells measured by flow cytometry. The CMV infection status of donors was not known, potentially confounding age-related changes in expanded clonotypes.

Systemically healthy Caucasian individuals from Russia, 39 in total and aged about 6 to 100 years, were included as donors. Each donor gave ten milliliters of peripheral blood, drawn into EDTA-treated Vacutainer tubes. Ficoll-Paque density-gradient centrifugation was used to isolate PBMCs, with at least 6 million obtained per sample. Total RNA, at least 6 micrograms per sample, was extracted from PBMCs with Trizol reagent. For every donor, an aliquot of PBMCs went through flow cytometry to measure the percentages of naive CD45RAhigh/CD27high T cells. Libraries were prepared through 5' RACE. TCRdb records Illumina HiSeq 2500 as the sequencer. A second PCR of 7 to 11 cycles was performed with a sample-barcoded 5' primer and a J-beta primer mix. A unique molecular identifier was introduced onto each TCR beta cDNA molecule by a template-switch 5' adaptor carrying 12 random nucleotides. Each sample yielded at least 2.5 million CDR3-containing paired-end reads. First-strand cDNA synthesis was performed from all RNA using the Mint cDNA synthesis kit, with priming by a TRBC-specific oligonucleotide. Following uracil-DNA glycosylase treatment, a first 18-cycle PCR with universal primers M1SS and BC2_uni_R was performed on all cDNA. Turning to the authors' computational methods: Each sample was normalized by randomly selecting 1 million high-quality reads, each carrying a distinct molecular identifier. Instead of being binned into consensus sequences, reads with shared molecular identifiers were discarded. CDR3 identification, clonotype clustering and error correction used MiTCR with a Q25 quality threshold and the strictest error-elimination algorithm. A nonparametric unseen species model with Euler transformation was used to estimate lower-bound total TCR beta diversity. The public reads were quality trimmed at Q25 with fastp and then assembled into clones with MiXCR by TCRdb, keeping productive beta chains. Rows with one shared CDR3 protein collapse into an entry with the most common genes and DNA. The V and J calls were not made by the authors but by TCRdb's processing. In all, the sample holds hundreds of thousands of distinct CDR3 sequences, and about 59% of those were seen once. The top ten hold 25% to 30% of the sample.

Here the chain combines TRBV28 and TRBJ2-1; the central 9 bases match TRBD1. Sequencing was done on a sample of blood. This TCR was sampled from a man aged 25 to 40 in good health. The nucleotides are TGTGCCAGCAGTTTTACCGGGACAGGGAGAAATGAGCAGTTCTTC. Its coded protein is CASSFTGTGRNEQFF.